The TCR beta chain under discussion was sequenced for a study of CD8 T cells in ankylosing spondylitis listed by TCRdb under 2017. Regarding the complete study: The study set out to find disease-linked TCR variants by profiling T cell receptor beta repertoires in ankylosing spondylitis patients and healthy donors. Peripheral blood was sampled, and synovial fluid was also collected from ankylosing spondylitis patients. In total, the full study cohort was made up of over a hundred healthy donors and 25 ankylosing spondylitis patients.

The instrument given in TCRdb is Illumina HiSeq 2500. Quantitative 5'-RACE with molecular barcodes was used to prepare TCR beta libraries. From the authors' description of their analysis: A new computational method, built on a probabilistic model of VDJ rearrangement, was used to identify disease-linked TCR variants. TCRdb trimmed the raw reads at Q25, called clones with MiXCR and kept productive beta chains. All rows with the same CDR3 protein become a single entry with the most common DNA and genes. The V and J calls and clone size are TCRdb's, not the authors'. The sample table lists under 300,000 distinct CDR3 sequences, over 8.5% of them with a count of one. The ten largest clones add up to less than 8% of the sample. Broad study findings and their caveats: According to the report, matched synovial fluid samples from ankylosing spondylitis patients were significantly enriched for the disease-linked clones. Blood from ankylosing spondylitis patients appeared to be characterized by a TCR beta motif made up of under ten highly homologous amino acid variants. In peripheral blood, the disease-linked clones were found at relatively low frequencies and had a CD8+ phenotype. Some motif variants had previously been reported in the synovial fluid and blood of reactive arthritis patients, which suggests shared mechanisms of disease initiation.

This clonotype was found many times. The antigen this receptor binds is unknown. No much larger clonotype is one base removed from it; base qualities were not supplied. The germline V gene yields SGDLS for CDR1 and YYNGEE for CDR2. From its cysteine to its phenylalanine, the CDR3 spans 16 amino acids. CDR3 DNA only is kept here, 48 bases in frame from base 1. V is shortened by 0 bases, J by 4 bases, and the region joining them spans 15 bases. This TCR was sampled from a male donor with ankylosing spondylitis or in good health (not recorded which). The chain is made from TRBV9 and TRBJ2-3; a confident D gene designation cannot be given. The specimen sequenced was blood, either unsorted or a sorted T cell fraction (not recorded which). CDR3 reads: CASSVGTDSTADTQYF. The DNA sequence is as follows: TGTGCCAGCAGCGTAGGTACCGACTCCACGGCAGATACGCAGTATTTT.